This TCR beta chain was sequenced for a study of T cell responses to AZD1222 COVID-19 vaccine. General study results and limits: A reported finding is that nearly half of spike-specific TCRs target unmutated variant regions.

As regards this clone: Its antigen is as yet unknown.

Analysis merged second doses at about 4 or about 12 weeks. The CDR3 is 17 residues long. V was clipped by 5 bases and J by 3 bases; unmatched bases: 14. Profiled with immunoSEQ multiplex PCR; TCRdb holds only in-frame clones, not every one. Of some 180,000 clones detected, roughly 92% appear once; the ten largest clones hold roughly 1.7%. Here the sequenced sample was peripheral blood, taken 28 days after the second AZD1222 dose. The V and J genes are TRBV6-7 and TRBJ2-7; TRBD2 matches 9 bases. TRBV6-7 is designated an ORF whose function remains uncertain. The origin of this receptor is an adult who received the AZD1222 COVID-19 vaccine. CDR3 region: CASSIASGKPDLYEQYF. The CDR3 region has the DNA TGTGCCAGCAGTATCGCTAGCGGGAAGCCGGACCTCTACGAGCAGTACTTC.